This entry lists 19 T cell receptor beta chains sequenced from one sample in a study of blood T cell repertoires in COVID-19. The data were produced by immunoSEQ multiplex PCR, yet TCRdb's version contains in-frame clones alone and is incomplete. The repertoire holds fewer than 250,000 clones, with about four fifths as singletons. The specimen was PBMCs or T cells enriched from blood (not recorded which). Every receptor here comes from a woman in her 50s who had been exposed to COVID-19.

This chain joins TRBV7-8 and TRBJ2-4; D remains ambiguous. The germline V gene has CDR1 SGHVS and CDR2 FQNEAQ. CDR3 length: 15 amino acids. V dropped 5 bases and J dropped 0 bases, with 11 bases sitting between them. Here the CDR3 DNA reads TGTGCCAGCAGCCCGTCACCACTAGCCAAAAACATTCAGTACTTC. Translated, it gives CASSPSPLAKNIQYF.

This clone was counted a few times. This sequence joins TRBV7-8 and TRBJ2-7; no firm D call. CDR3 length: 15 amino acids. In germline, CDR1 is SGHVS, CDR2 FQNEAQ. V lost 0 bases and J 3 bases, leaving 12 bases between the germline ends. CDR3 nucleotide sequence: TGTGCCAGCAGCTTAGCGTCAGGAAGGCACTACGAGCAGTACTTC. Protein sequence: CASSLASGRHYEQYF.

The rearrangement joins TRBV19 to TRBJ2-1; a weak D match, TRBD2 (6 bases). This CDR3 contains 13 residues. The germline V and J ends were trimmed by 6 bases and 4 bases, with 10 bases remaining between them. Germline-derived CDR1 and CDR2 are LNHDA and SQIVND (reference sequence). The CDR3 loop reads CASREGNYNEQFF. Written as DNA, the CDR3 is TGTGCCAGTAGGGAGGGGAATTACAATGAGCAGTTCTTC.

A word on this clone: This same CDR3 is encoded by further DNA sequences in the sample. The V and J genes are TRBV5-1 and TRBJ1-1; D possibly corresponds to TRBD1 (5 bases). V lost 0 bases and J 3 bases, leaving 6 bases between the germline ends. The CDR3 has 13 amino acids. The germline gives CDR1 SGHRS, CDR2 YFSETQ. The CDR3 reads CASSLVGDTEAFF. CDR3 coding DNA: TGCGCCAGCAGCTTGGTAGGGGACACTGAAGCTTTCTTT. Based on the CDR3 plus reference TRBV5-1 and TRBJ1-1, the full variable domain is KAGVTQTPRYLIKTRGQQVTLSCSPISGHRSVSWYQQTPGQGLQFLFEYFSETQRNKGNFPGRFSGRQFSNSRSEMNVSTLELGDSALYLCASSLVGDTEAFFGQGTRLTVV.

The chain has TRBV11-2 and TRBJ2-1; maybe TRBD2 (5 bases). V gave up 9 bases and J gave up 4 bases, with 13 bases separating them. The CDR3 spans 13 residues. The germline V gene encodes CDR1 SGHAT and CDR2 FQNNGV. The CDR3: CASSVLAYNEQFF. The CDR3 nucleotides are TGTGCCAGTTCAGTATTAGCGTACAATGAGCAGTTCTTC. Variable domain in full (rest from reference TRBV11-2 and TRBJ2-1): EAGVAQSPRYKIIEKRQSVAFWCNPISGHATLYWYQQILGQGPKLLIQFQNNGVVDDSQLPKDRFSAERLKGVDSTLKIQPAKLEDSAVYLCASSVLAYNEQFFGPGTRLTVL.

The chain carries TRBV4-1 and TRBJ1-2; no reliable D call. This CDR3 comprises 12 residues. Germline loops: CDR1 MGHRA, CDR2 YSYEKL. Trimming took 8 bases from V and 2 from J, leaving 9 bases between them. The CDR3 is CASLGSNYGYTF. For the CDR3, the DNA is TGCGCCAGCCTGGGCTCGAACTATGGCTACACCTTC.

The chain combines TRBV24-1 with TRBJ2-1, with TRBD1 matching over 8 bases. CDR1 is KGHDR and CDR2 is SFDVKD in the germline V gene. Unmatched junction bases numbered 5, after V lost 4 bases and J lost 7 bases. This CDR3 region has 14 residues. CDR3 in amino acids: CATSEHRGRNEQFF. In nucleotides, the CDR3 is TGTGCCACCAGTGAGCACAGGGGGAGGAATGAGCAGTTCTTC.

The CDR3, as DNA: TGTGCCAGCAGTTACGCGAAGGGGGGGCCCCAAGAGACCCAGTACTTC. This gives the protein CASSYAKGGPQETQYF. The V gene is TRBV6-2 or TRBV6-3, the J gene TRBJ2-5, with D perhaps matching TRBD2 (7 bases). The CDR3 covers 16 residues. CDR1 is MNHEY, CDR2 SVGEGT, per germline. V shed 2 bases and J shed 1 base, with 14 bases lying between them.

The chain uses TRBV5-1 and TRBJ2-7, with 11 bases fitting TRBD1. The CDR3 consists of 15 residues. Germline V gene sequence: CDR1 SGHRS, CDR2 YFSETQ. With 0 bases clipped from V and 5 bases from J, the junction kept 4 bases outside the gene matches. The CDR3 is CASSLAGQGVDEQYF. In DNA, the CDR3 is TGCGCCAGCAGCTTGGCGGGACAGGGGGTTGACGAGCAGTACTTC.

The rearrangement links TRBV6-5 to TRBJ1-1; 8 bases are a match to TRBD1. V was clipped by 8 bases and J by 4 bases; unmatched bases: 9. The CDR3 has 14 residues. Germline CDR1 is MNHEY and CDR2 is SVGAGI. DNA for the CDR3: TGTGCCAGCCTTATCAGGGGGCGAGGCACTGAAGCTTTCTTT. This codes for CASLIRGRGTEAFF.

V usage is TRBV9 and J usage is TRBJ1-1; D is undetermined. This CDR3 has 13 residues. Trimming left V 0 bases short and J 8 bases short, with 11 bases between. The germline V gene has CDR1 SGDLS and CDR2 YYNGEE. In DNA, the CDR3 is TGTGCCAGCAGCGTAGCTGAGGGCCCGGAAGCTTTCTTT. As protein: CASSVAEGPEAFF. Filled out from reference TRBV9 and TRBJ1-1, the complete variable domain reads DSGVTQTPKHLITATGQRVTLRCSPRSGDLSVYWYQQSLDQGLQFLIQYYNGEERAKGNILERFSAQQFPDLHSELNLSSLELGDSALYFCASSVAEGPEAFFGQGTRLTVV.

CDR3 sequence reads: CASSQGRVGGYTF. As DNA, the CDR3 is TGCGCCAGCAGCCAAGGCAGGGTGGGAGGCTACACCTTC. V and J are TRBV4-3 and TRBJ1-2; weak D call: TRBD1 (5 bases). This CDR3 has 13 residues. The germline CDR1 and CDR2 sequences are LGHNA and YSLEER. With 1 base removed from V and 8 bases from J, the gap between germline ends came to 11 bases.

The chain carries TRBV18 and TRBJ2-5; 11 positions agree with TRBD2. Losses at the gene ends were 2 bases for V and 2 bases for J; bases not matched to a gene: 16. CDR3 length: 20 amino acids. The germline CDR1 and CDR2 sequences are KGHSH and LQKENI. The CDR3: CASSPALRLAGGPVQETQYF. For the CDR3, the DNA is TGTGCCAGCTCACCAGCTCTTCGGCTAGCGGGGGGACCCGTTCAAGAGACCCAGTACTTC.

Concerning this clone itself: Within the sample, other DNA sequences also encode this same CDR3. The CDR3 DNA follows: TGCGCCAGCAGCTTGGGTCTGGGGACGGGGGGCGGAAGAAGGACTGAAGCTTTCTTT. This encodes CASSLGLGTGGGRRTEAFF. The J gene is TRBJ1-1, the V gene TRBV5-1, with D perhaps TRBD1 (6 bases). Germline V gives CDR1 SGHRS, CDR2 YFSETQ. Trimming left V 0 bases short and J 5 bases short, with 26 bases between. The CDR3 consists of 19 residues.

The gene calls are TRBV10-1 and TRBJ2-3; TRBD2 aligns across 11 bases. The germline CDR1 and CDR2 sequences are WNHNN and SYGVQD (reference sequence). The CDR3 covers 16 residues. V lost 3 bases, J lost 1 base, and 3 bases stayed unmatched. The CDR3: CASSDPGLAGTDTQYF. In DNA form, the CDR3 reads TGCGCCAGCAGTGATCCGGGACTAGCGGGCACAGATACGCAGTATTTT.

The J gene is TRBJ1-6, the V gene TRBV4-3, with TRBD1 matching over 7 bases. The germline V gene encodes CDR1 LGHNA and CDR2 YSLEER. Trimming took 1 base from V and 8 from J; bases not matched to a gene: 5. The CDR3 loop spans 15 amino acids. The CDR3 nucleotides read TGCGCCAGCAGCCAAGCGACAGGGTGGGATTCACCCCTCCACTTT. Translating it yields CASSQATGWDSPLHF.

The V and J genes are TRBV7-6 and TRBJ2-1; 8 bases are shared with TRBD2. CDR3 size: 15 residues. Germline values: CDR1 SGHVS, CDR2 FNYEAQ. V shed 2 bases, J shed 6 bases, and the junction held 6 bases outside the gene matches. CDR3 DNA: TGTGCCAGCAGCTTAAGGGCGGGGGGACTCAATGAGCAGTTCTTC. Its translation: CASSLRAGGLNEQFF.

The chain recombines TRBV6-5 with TRBJ1-5; D may be TRBD1 (6 bases). The CDR3 spans 13 residues. V lost 6 bases and J 9 bases, leaving 15 bases between the germline ends. Germline values: CDR1 MNHEY, CDR2 SVGAGI. The CDR3 coding sequence is TGTGCCAGCAGCCCACAGGGAGAGGGGCCCCAGCATTTT. Translating it yields CASSPQGEGPQHF.

The CDR3 DNA sequence: TGTGCCAGCAGCTTTCTTGGAGGCGAGCAGTACTTC. It yields the protein CASSFLGGEQYF. The chain employs TRBV5-4 and TRBJ2-7; D possibly corresponds to TRBD2 (5 bases). The CDR3 has 12 amino acids. V was trimmed by 2 bases and J by 6 bases, leaving 9 bases between them. Germline assignment: CDR1 SGHNT and CDR2 YYREEE (reference sequence).